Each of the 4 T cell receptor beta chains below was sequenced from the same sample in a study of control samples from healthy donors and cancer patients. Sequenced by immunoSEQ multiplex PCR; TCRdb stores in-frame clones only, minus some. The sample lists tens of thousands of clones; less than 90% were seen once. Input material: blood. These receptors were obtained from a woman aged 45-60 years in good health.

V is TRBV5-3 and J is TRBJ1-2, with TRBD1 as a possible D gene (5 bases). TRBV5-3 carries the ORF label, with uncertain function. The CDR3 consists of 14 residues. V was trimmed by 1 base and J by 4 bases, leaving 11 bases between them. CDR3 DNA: TGTGCCAGAAGCTTGTCCGGGGGACTCTATGGCTACACCTTC. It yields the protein CARSLSGGLYGYTF.

CDR3 coding DNA: TGTGCCAGCAGCTTACAGGATAATTCACCCCTCCACTTT. Amino acid sequence: CASSLQDNSPLHF. The chain joins TRBV7-3 to TRBJ1-6; D is unresolved. The V end was cut by 2 bases, the J end by 5 bases, with 4 bases between. The CDR3 runs to 13 residues. CDR1 and CDR2 (germline): SGHTA, FQGTGA.

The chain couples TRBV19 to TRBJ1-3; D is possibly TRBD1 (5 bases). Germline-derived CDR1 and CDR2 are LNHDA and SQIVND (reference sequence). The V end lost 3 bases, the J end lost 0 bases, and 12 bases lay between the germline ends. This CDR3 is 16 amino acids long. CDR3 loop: CASSMTVRSSGNTIYF. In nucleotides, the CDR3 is TGTGCCAGTAGTATGACAGTGCGGAGCTCTGGAAACACCATATATTTT.

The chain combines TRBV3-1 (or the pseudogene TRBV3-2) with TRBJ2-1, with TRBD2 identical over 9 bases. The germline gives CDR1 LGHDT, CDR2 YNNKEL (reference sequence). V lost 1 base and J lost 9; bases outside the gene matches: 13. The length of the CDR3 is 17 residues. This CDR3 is CASSQGGSGGGSGEQFF. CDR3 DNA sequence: TGTGCCAGCAGCCAAGGGGGTAGCGGGGGAGGCTCGGGTGAGCAGTTCTTC.